One and the same sample provided the 18 T cell receptor beta chains below, sequenced in a study of cytomegalovirus exposure and HLA in healthy donors. The PCR made use of 60 Vbeta and 13 Jbeta primers. Profiled with immunoSEQ multiplex PCR; TCRdb holds only in-frame clones, not every one. This sample carries some 170,000 clones, 72% of them seen once, and the ten largest clones take roughly 2.5%. The sample consisted of PBMCs. All receptors derive from a human donor in good health.

The rearrangement uses TRBV27 and TRBJ2-7; a weak D match, TRBD2 (6 bases). V gave up 2 bases and J gave up 3 bases, with 14 bases separating them. The CDR3 is 15 amino acids. Germline V gives CDR1 MNHEY, CDR2 SMNVEV (reference sequence). The CDR3 is CASSLRGIKVYEQYF. Written as DNA, the CDR3 is TGTGCCAGCAGTTTACGGGGGATCAAAGTCTACGAGCAGTACTTC.

This chain uses TRBV11-3 with TRBJ2-1, with TRBD2 identical over 12 bases. Germline V gene sequence: CDR1 SGHNT, CDR2 YENEEA. The CDR3 runs to 18 residues. The J segment lost 8 bases and the V segment lost 1 base, leaving 12 bases of the junction unmatched. CDR3 DNA sequence: TGTGCCAGCAGCTTAGGAACTAGCGGGGGGCACCACCTCGATGAGCAGTTCTTC. It encodes CASSLGTSGGHHLDEQFF.

The chain employs TRBV19 and TRBJ1-1; D not resolved. V was shortened by 1 base and J by 4 bases, with 13 bases between the two germline ends. Looked up from germline, CDR1 is LNHDA and CDR2 is SQIVND (reference sequence). The CDR3 length is 15 residues. CDR3 sequence reads: CASSIATAAVTEAFF. CDR3 coding DNA: TGTGCCAGTAGTATAGCAACGGCGGCAGTCACTGAAGCTTTCTTT.

The chain's CDR3 is CASSDIQQGEQYF. Written as DNA, the CDR3 is TGTGCCAGCAGTGACATTCAACAGGGGGAGCAGTACTTC. V usage is TRBV6-5 and J usage is TRBJ2-7; 7 bases are shared with TRBD1. The CDR3 contains 13 residues. Germline assignment: CDR1 MNHEY and CDR2 SVGAGI. V gave up 5 bases and J gave up 7 bases; unmatched junction bases: 8.

V is TRBV7-6 and J is TRBJ2-7; 8 nucleotides match TRBD1. The DNA end favors TRBJ2-1, so the J call may be wrong. The CDR3 spans 15 residues. Germline CDR1 is SGHVS and CDR2 is FNYEAQ. The CDR3 reads CASSPRTGPYNEQFF. CDR3 bases: TGTGCCAGCAGCCCCAGGACAGGGCCCTACAATGAGCAGTTCTTC.

The V gene is TRBV12-5, the J gene TRBJ2-2; unclear D gene. Germline V gene data show CDR1 as LGHNT and CDR2 as FRNRAP. This CDR3 has 12 residues. V was trimmed by 3 bases and J by 6 bases, leaving 5 bases between them. The chain's CDR3 is CASGFPSGELFF. The CDR3 DNA reads as TGTGCTAGTGGTTTCCCCTCCGGGGAGCTGTTTTTT.

The rearrangement joins TRBV18 to TRBJ2-1, with D perhaps TRBD2 (5 bases). This CDR3 is 14 amino acids long. CDR1 and CDR2 (germline): KGHSH, LQKENI. V was trimmed by 3 bases and J by 8 bases, leaving 14 bases between them. CDR3 region: CASSPRTPVDEQFF. In DNA, the CDR3 is TGTGCCAGCTCACCCCGGACTCCCGTCGATGAGCAGTTCTTC.

The gene calls are TRBV9 and TRBJ1-1, with a weak D call TRBD1 (6 bases). Trimming stripped 3 bases from V and 0 bases from J, with 9 bases between. The V gene's germline CDR1 is SGDLS and CDR2 YYNGEE. The CDR3 contains 14 residues. The CDR3 here is CASSGTGLNTEAFF. CDR3 nucleotide sequence: TGTGCCAGCAGCGGCACAGGGCTGAACACTGAAGCTTTCTTT.

The V gene is TRBV7-6, the J gene TRBJ1-5, with TRBD1 identical over 7 bases. V trimming: 0 bases; J trimming: 0 bases; junction bases outside the gene matches: 8. CDR3 length: 18 amino acids. Germline V gene lookup returns CDR1 SGHVS and CDR2 FNYEAQ. The CDR3 sequence: CASSLARTGRYSNQPQHF. DNA for the CDR3: TGTGCCAGCAGCTTAGCCCGGACAGGACGATATAGCAATCAGCCCCAGCATTTT.

The V gene is TRBV19, the J gene TRBJ1-6, with a tentative D call TRBD1 (5 bases). The CDR3 runs to 15 residues. Germline CDR1 and CDR2: LNHDA and SQIVND (reference sequence). V dropped 3 bases and J dropped 9 bases, with 15 bases sitting between them. The CDR3 reads CASSMRRQGGSPLHF. In DNA, the CDR3 is TGTGCCAGTAGTATGCGAAGGCAGGGAGGTTCACCCCTCCACTTT. Combining the CDR3 with reference TRBV19 and TRBJ1-6 gives the whole variable domain DGGITQSPKYLFRKEGQNVTLSCEQNLNHDAMYWYRQDPGQGLRLIYYSQIVNDFQKGDIAEGYSVSREKKESFPLTVTSAQKNPTAFYLCASSMRRQGGSPLHFGNGTRLTVT.

This clone showed up just a few times. The chain carries TRBV7-8 and TRBJ1-2, with D maybe TRBD1 (6 bases). The CDR3 extends over 15 amino acids. CDR1 and CDR2 from the germline V gene are SGHVS and FQNEAQ. V was trimmed by 5 bases and J by 4 bases, leaving 17 bases between them. The CDR3 here is CASSPRGRGPYGYTF. In DNA, the CDR3 is TGTGCCAGCAGCCCCAGGGGCAGGGGTCCCTATGGCTACACCTTC.

The chain joins TRBV4-3 to TRBJ1-2, with TRBD1 matching 9 bases. With V trimmed by 2 bases and J by 8 bases, 9 bases remained unmatched. Germline lookup yields CDR1 LGHNA and CDR2 YSLEER. The CDR3 runs to 15 residues. The CDR3: CASSQIVNTGGGYTF. The CDR3 DNA reads TGCGCCAGCAGCCAAATAGTCAATACAGGGGGCGGCTACACCTTC.

The V call is TRBV10-3, the J call TRBJ1-1; D ambiguous. Deletions cut 7 bases from V and 2 bases from J, with 11 bases between. CDR1 and CDR2 from the germline V gene are ENHRY and SYGVKD. The CDR3 is 13 residues long. As DNA, the CDR3 is TGTGCCATCATCGAGGAGCTCAACACTGAAGCTTTCTTT. Amino acid sequence: CAIIEELNTEAFF.

The V call is TRBV7-3, the J call TRBJ1-2, with 7 positions matching TRBD1. After removal of 3 bases from V and 6 bases from J, the junction contained 4 bases not matched to a gene. Germline values: CDR1 SGHTA, CDR2 FQGTGA. The CDR3 spans 13 residues. CDR3 sequence: CASSLAGGNGYTF. CDR3 bases: TGTGCCAGCAGCTTGGCAGGGGGAAATGGCTACACCTTC.

The chain carries TRBV28 and TRBJ2-1; 7 nucleotides agree with TRBD1. J lost 0 bases, V lost 4 bases, and 3 bases had no gene match. This CDR3 region has 15 residues. From germline, CDR1 is MDHEN and CDR2 SYDVKM. Here the CDR3 reads CASSSGQISYNEQFF. The DNA for the CDR3 is TGTGCCAGCAGTTCGGGACAGATCTCCTACAATGAGCAGTTCTTC.

This clone has just a few counts. V is TRBV27 and J is TRBJ2-7, with 7 bases aligning to TRBD1. Germline-derived CDR1 and CDR2 are MNHEY and SMNVEV (reference sequence). The CDR3 contains 15 residues. Trimming took 4 bases from V and 2 from J; bases not matched to a gene: 8. The DNA of the CDR3 is TGTGCCAGCAGTTCCCACGACAGGGTAACCTACGAGCAGTACTTC. This encodes CASSSHDRVTYEQYF.

This CDR3 reads CASSYSPGSYGYTF. CDR3 in DNA: TGTGCCAGCAGTTACTCCCCGGGAAGCTATGGCTACACCTTC. The gene calls are TRBV6-5 and TRBJ1-2; D gene uncertain. V lost 0 bases and J lost 4, with 9 bases in between. Germline CDR1 MNHEY, CDR2 SVGAGI. The CDR3 covers 14 residues.

This clone was counted once. The rearrangement links TRBV2 to TRBJ2-2; a possible D gene is TRBD1 (5 bases). Germline CDR1 reads SNHLY; CDR2 reads FYNNEI. This CDR3 comprises 14 residues. Deletions cut 3 bases from V and 4 bases from J, with 9 bases between. Written as DNA, the CDR3 is TGTGCCAGCAGTGACAGGGTCAGCACCGGGGAGCTGTTTTTT. Translation gives CASSDRVSTGELFF.